This T cell receptor beta chain was recovered during a study of blood T cell repertoires in COVID-19. For the study at large: Samples taken during acute and convalescent COVID-19 were collected in the United States, Italy and Spain. In each case, the material was cDNA or gDNA derived from T cells, B-cell-depleted T cells, or PBMCs.

Original data processing: The authors estimated nucleated cell counts from reference gene primer amplification. Data came from immunoSEQ multiplex PCR; TCRdb stores just in-frame clones and leaves some out. The V and J calls and clone size come from that table; D and trimming were worked out from the DNA. The sample gives about 77,000 clones, approximately 90% of which show up once; around 7.2% is in the top ten. This CDR3 comprises 16 residues. The germline gives CDR1 LGHDT, CDR2 YNNKEL (reference sequence). The germline V and J ends were trimmed by 2 bases and 2 bases, with 14 bases remaining between them.

Sequencing was performed on peripheral blood. The V gene is TRBV3-1 (or the pseudogene TRBV3-2), the J gene TRBJ2-3, with TRBD2 as a possible D gene (5 bases). The clonotype was recovered from a woman aged 80 or over with acute or convalescent COVID-19. The CDR3 nucleotides read TGTGCCAGCAGCCAACGCGGCGGGCGCAACACAGATACGCAGTATTTT. Translated: CASSQRGGRNTDTQYF.